These T cell receptor beta chains were read from a single sample in a study of T-cell reconstitution after alpha-beta-depleted transplantation in children. TCRdb fed the PCR reads into MiXCR, producing one record per CDR3 protein. The table has 580,000 or so distinct CDR3 sequences, roughly 24% seen once; the top ten hold roughly 13%. The specimen comprised PBMCs, mostly from graft donor cells, sampled 360 days after TCRalphabeta/CD19-depleted stem cell transplant. Source of these receptors: a boy under two years old who had a stem cell transplant for acute myeloid leukemia, so the T cells may come from the graft donor. Both conserved end residues are part of each CDR3. A D gene is named only where the DNA matches it firmly. Part of the rows lack a size; the others show once, few, many or a class for expanded clones.

J gene | V gene | D gene | clone size | CDR3 protein | CDR3 DNA
TRBJ2-5 | TRBV6-2/TRBV6-3 | NA | few | CASSYPWQPEETQYF | TGTGCCAGCAGTTACCCGTGGCAGCCTGAAGAGACCCAGTACTTC
TRBJ2-3 | TRBV6-5 | NA | once | CASSYALGDTQYF | TGTGCCAGCAGTTACGCTCTAGGAGATACGCAGTATTTT
TRBJ2-1 | TRBV20-1 | TRBD2 | many | CSARAGGGDNEQFF | TGCAGTGCTAGAGCGGGCGGGGGGGACAATGAGCAGTTCTTC
TRBJ2-3 | TRBV27 | TRBD1 | NA | CASSIQGPQRDTQYF | TGTGCCAGCAGTATACAGGGGCCACAGAGAGATACGCAGTATTTT
TRBJ2-3 | TRBV5-6 | TRBD2 | many | CASSLGSRRGLVADTQYF | TGTGCCAGCAGCTTGGGATCGAGGCGGGGACTAGTGGCAGATACGCAGTATTTT
TRBJ2-1 | TRBV6-2/TRBV6-3 | NA | many | CASSYARHTGMLGSYNEQFF | TGTGCCAGCAGTTACGCCCGACACACAGGGATGTTAGGATCCTACAATGAGCAGTTCTTC
TRBJ2-2 | TRBV29-1 | NA | many | CSVDTDTGELFF | TGCAGCGTTGACACGGACACCGGGGAGCTGTTTTTT
TRBJ2-3 | TRBV7-2 | NA | NA | CASSLLTFWGDTQYF | TGTGCCAGCAGCCTCCTGACTTTTTGGGGGGATACGCAGTATTTT
TRBJ2-5 | TRBV7-6 | NA | many | CASSLEQGGSRETQYF | TGTGCCAGCAGCTTAGAACAGGGTGGGTCAAGGGAGACCCAGTACTTC
TRBJ2-7 | TRBV10-2 | TRBD2 | NA | CASESGGPPYEQYF | TGCGCCAGCGAGAGCGGGGGTCCTCCCTACGAGCAGTACTTC
TRBJ1-6 | TRBV12-3/TRBV12-4 | TRBD1 | many | CASSFPGGGSPLHF | TGTGCCAGCAGTTTTCCAGGGGGCGGTTCACCCCTCCACTTT
TRBJ2-3 | TRBV24-1 | TRBD2 | many | CATSGPGTSGGANTDTQYF | TGTGCCACCAGTGGTCCCGGGACTAGCGGGGGTGCTAACACAGATACGCAGTATTTT
TRBJ1-1 | TRBV5-1 | NA | few | CASSPRPGDTEAFF | TGCGCCAGCAGCCCAAGACCAGGAGACACTGAAGCTTTCTTT
TRBJ1-1 | TRBV20-1 | NA | NA | CSARADTEAFF | TGCAGTGCGAGAGCGGACACTGAAGCTTTCTTT
TRBJ2-1 | TRBV12-3/TRBV12-4 | NA | NA | CASRPTGTQNEQFF | TGTGCCAGCAGGCCAACCGGGACCCAGAATGAGCAGTTCTTC
TRBJ2-7 | TRBV5-5 | TRBD2 | NA | CASSFAVAGGTYEQYF | TGTGCCAGCAGCTTCGCAGTAGCGGGGGGCACGTACGAGCAGTACTTC
TRBJ2-7 | TRBV10-3 | NA | few | CAISLSGDSYEQYF | TGTGCCATCAGCCTTTCAGGGGACTCCTACGAGCAGTACTTC
TRBJ2-2 | TRBV5-5 | NA | NA | CASSLVWSRVDTGELFF | TGTGCCAGCAGCTTGGTGTGGTCGCGGGTCGACACCGGGGAGCTGTTTTTT
TRBJ1-2 | TRBV20-1 | NA | NA | CSARPSLYREPNYGYTF | TGCAGTGCTAGACCTTCCCTTTATAGGGAACCCAACTATGGCTACACCTTC
TRBJ2-1 | TRBV10-3 | NA | NA | CAISAAGSSYNEQFF | TGTGCCATCAGTGCGGCGGGAAGCTCCTACAATGAGCAGTTCTTC
TRBJ2-5 | TRBV27 | NA | NA | CASSSDRRRGETQYF | TGTGCCAGCAGTTCAGACAGGAGGAGAGGAGAGACCCAGTACTTC
TRBJ2-1 | TRBV15 | TRBD1 | NA | CATSRDLGQGAGQQFF | TGTGCCACCAGCAGAGATCTGGGACAGGGGGCTGGACAGCAGTTCTTC
TRBJ2-7 | TRBV13 | NA | many | CASSLGPTFYEQYF | TGTGCCAGCAGCCTAGGACCGACGTTCTACGAGCAGTACTTC
TRBJ1-2 | TRBV6-5 | TRBD1 | many | CASSYDRGGSYGYTF | TGTGCCAGCAGTTACGACAGGGGAGGGAGCTATGGCTACACCTTC
TRBJ1-4 | TRBV20-1 | NA | few | CSARDPRRGTLEKLFF | TGCAGTGCTAGAGATCCTAGACGGGGAACTCTGGAAAAACTGTTTTTT
TRBJ1-3 | TRBV20-1 | NA | many | CSARGTPSSGNTIYF | TGCAGTGCTAGGGGCACTCCCAGCTCTGGAAACACCATATATTTT
TRBJ1-4 | TRBV12-3/TRBV12-4 | NA | NA | CASSFRGKRNEKLFF | TGTGCCAGCAGTTTTCGGGGGAAGCGTAATGAAAAACTGTTTTTT
TRBJ2-1 | TRBV20-1 | NA | few | CSARKGPWSSYNEQFF | TGCAGTGCCCGAAAGGGACCCTGGAGCTCCTACAATGAGCAGTTCTTC
TRBJ2-6 | TRBV24-1 | NA | few | CATSDWGANVLTF | TGTGCCACCAGTGATTGGGGGGCCAACGTCCTGACTTTC
TRBJ2-3 | TRBV27 | NA | NA | CASSLGAITTDTQYF | TGTGCCAGCAGTTTGGGGGCCATTACCACAGATACGCAGTATTTT
TRBJ2-5 | TRBV21-1 | NA | many | CASQTVVETQYF | TGTGCCAGCCAGACAGTCGTAGAGACCCAGTACTTC
TRBJ2-3 | TRBV9 | NA | NA | CASSVDGSGPTDTQYF | TGTGCCAGCAGCGTAGATGGGTCGGGCCCCACAGATACGCAGTATTTT
TRBJ2-1 | TRBV20-1 | TRBD2 | NA | CSARHPQASGGLISSYNEQFF | TGCAGTGCTAGACACCCCCAGGCTAGCGGGGGGCTCATAAGCTCCTACAATGAGCAGTTCTTC
TRBJ2-5 | TRBV4-1 | TRBD2 | many | CASSQDSTSPETQYF | TGCGCCAGCAGCCAAGATTCGACTAGCCCTGAGACCCAGTACTTC
TRBJ2-1 | TRBV11-2 | NA | NA | CASSFQGPSSYNEQFF | TGTGCCAGCAGCTTCCAGGGCCCCAGCTCCTACAATGAGCAGTTCTTC
TRBJ2-3 | TRBV15 | NA | few | CATSWRGGSTDTQYF | TGTGCCACCAGCTGGAGAGGAGGGAGCACAGATACGCAGTATTTT
TRBJ1-1 | TRBV29-1 | NA | once | CSVSHDTEAFF | TGCAGCGTTTCCCACGACACTGAAGCTTTCTTT
TRBJ1-5 | TRBV12-3/TRBV12-4 | TRBD1 | NA | CASSLGFGTGGHQPQHF | TGTGCCAGCAGTTTAGGATTTGGGACAGGGGGCCATCAGCCCCAGCATTTT
TRBJ1-4 | TRBV3-1 | TRBD1 | many | CASSNRQGRGEKLFF | TGTGCCAGCAGCAACCGACAGGGAAGGGGTGAAAAACTGTTTTTT
TRBJ2-7 | TRBV20-1 | TRBD2 | many | CSASRLAGGASYEQYF | TGCAGTGCTAGCCGCCTAGCGGGGGGGGCCTCCTACGAGCAGTACTTC
TRBJ1-1 | TRBV20-1 | NA | few | CSARVSASNTEAFF | TGCAGTGCTAGAGTTTCAGCCTCCAACACTGAAGCTTTCTTT
TRBJ2-5 | TRBV20-1 | TRBD2 | NA | CSAPRLAGGQETQYF | TGCAGTGCTCCACGACTAGCGGGGGGCCAAGAGACCCAGTACTTC
TRBJ2-3 | TRBV20-1 | NA | few | CSASRGPSTDTQYF | TGCAGTGCTAGTCGGGGGCCTAGCACAGATACGCAGTATTTT
TRBJ2-3 | TRBV6-4 | TRBD2 | few | CASGSGGADTQYF | TGTGCCAGCGGTAGCGGGGGGGCAGATACGCAGTATTTT
TRBJ2-3 | TRBV24-1 | TRBD1 | many | CATSDFLTGDTQYF | TGTGCCACCAGTGATTTCCTGACAGGGGATACGCAGTATTTT
TRBJ2-1 | TRBV15 | NA | many | CATSRGLSYNEQFF | TGTGCCACCAGCAGAGGCCTATCCTACAATGAGCAGTTCTTC
TRBJ1-5 | TRBV20-1 | TRBD1 | NA | CCARVPTGRYQPQHF | TGCTGTGCTAGAGTCCCGACAGGGAGGTACCAGCCCCAGCATTTT